Here is one T cell receptor beta chain with its context. This specimen comes from a study of CD8 T cells in Susac syndrome. An input of roughly 0.5 to 1 ug of RNA was subjected to reverse transcription using random hexamers. MiXCR, run by TCRdb on the immunoSEQ multiplex PCR reads, gives a single entry per CDR3 protein. Here the sample spans around 140,000 distinct CDR3 sequences, roughly 95% being singletons. Input material: CD4+ T cells from PBMCs. This sequence originates from a human donor with multiple sclerosis.

In nucleotides, the CDR3 is TGTGCCAGCAGCCTACTGGGACAGGTGGAAGGGGGTTCGAATTCACCCCTCCACTTT. Amino acids: CASSLLGQVEGGSNSPLHF. The V call is TRBV7-2, the J call TRBJ1-6, with TRBD1 matching 8 bases. CDR3 size: 19 residues. V lost 5 bases, J lost 7 bases, and 19 bases stayed unmatched. Germline CDR1 is SGHTA and CDR2 is FQGNSA.